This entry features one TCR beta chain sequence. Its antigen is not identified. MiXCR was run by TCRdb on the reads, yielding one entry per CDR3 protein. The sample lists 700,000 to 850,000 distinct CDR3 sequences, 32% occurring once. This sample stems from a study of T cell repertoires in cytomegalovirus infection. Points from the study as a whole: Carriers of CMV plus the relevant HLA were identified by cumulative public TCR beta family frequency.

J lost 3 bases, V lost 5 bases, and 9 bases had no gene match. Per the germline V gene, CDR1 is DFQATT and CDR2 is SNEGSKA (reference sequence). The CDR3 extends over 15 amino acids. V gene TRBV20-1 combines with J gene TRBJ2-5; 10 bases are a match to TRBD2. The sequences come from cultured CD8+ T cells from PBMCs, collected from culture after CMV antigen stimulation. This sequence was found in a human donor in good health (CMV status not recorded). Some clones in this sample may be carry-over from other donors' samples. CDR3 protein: CSAGPGTSEKETQYF. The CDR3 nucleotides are TGCAGTGCTGGACCCGGGACTAGCGAGAAAGAGACCCAGTACTTC.